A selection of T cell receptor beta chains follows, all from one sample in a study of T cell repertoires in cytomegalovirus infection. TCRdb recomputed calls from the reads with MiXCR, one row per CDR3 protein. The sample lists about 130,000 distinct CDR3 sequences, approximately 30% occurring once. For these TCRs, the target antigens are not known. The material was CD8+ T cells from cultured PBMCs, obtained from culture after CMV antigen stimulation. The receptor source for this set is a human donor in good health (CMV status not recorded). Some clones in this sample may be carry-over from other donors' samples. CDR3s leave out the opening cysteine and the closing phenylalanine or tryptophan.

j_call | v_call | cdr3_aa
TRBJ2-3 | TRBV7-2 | ASSLLSTDTQY
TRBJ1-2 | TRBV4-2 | ASSQVALRQGGYT
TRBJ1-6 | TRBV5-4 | ASSLVSTEGSPLH
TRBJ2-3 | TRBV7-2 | ASSIRAIWERSTDTQY
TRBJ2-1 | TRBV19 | ATLAGGTYNEQF
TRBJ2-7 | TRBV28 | ASSLQGLGSIEQY
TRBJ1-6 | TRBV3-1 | ASSQGFRANSPLH
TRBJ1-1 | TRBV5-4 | ASSPSGATEAF
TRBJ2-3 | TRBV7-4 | ASSFLETGMGADTQY
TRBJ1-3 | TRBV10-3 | ATLDRDRGSGNTIY